The table lists the clone carrying this T cell receptor beta chain with a count of one. This entry belongs to a study of blood T cell repertoires in COVID-19. Looking at the study overall: Researchers got acute and convalescent COVID-19 samples from the United States, Italy and Spain. PBMCs, B-cell-depleted T cells, or T cells were the source of the cDNA or gDNA that made up the material.

Between the trimmed V and J ends, which lost 7 bases and 6 bases, there was a span of 22 bases. Germline CDR1 is LNHDA and CDR2 is SQIVND (reference sequence). CDR3 length: 16 amino acids. Original processing methods: Quantification of nucleated cells was approximated via reference gene primer amplification. TCRdb's table, derived via immunoSEQ multiplex PCR, lists solely in-frame clones and lacks some. The DNA was the basis for D and trimming; V, J and clone size are from that table. The sample records some 80,000 clones, 65% to 90% being singletons. The chain is built from TRBV19 and TRBJ1-5; possible D gene TRBD1, 5 bases. The sequenced material came from peripheral blood. This clonotype originated in a man aged 45-65 years with COVID-19, enrolled during active disease. CDR3 region: CASTPHSGAPGQPQHF. The CDR3 coding sequence is TGTGCCAGTACCCCCCACAGCGGGGCTCCAGGTCAGCCCCAGCATTTT.